This T cell receptor beta chain was identified during a study of Ad26.COV2.S vaccination and SARS-CoV-2 variants. Study observations and caveats: From the TCR breadth and depth analyses, total T cell responses may have been underestimated.

Data came from immunoSEQ multiplex PCR; TCRdb stores just in-frame clones and leaves some out. The sample records about 350,000 clones, roughly nine tenths being singletons. V shed 1 base and J 4 bases; nucleotides not matched to a gene: 6. From germline, CDR1 is LNHNV and CDR2 YYDKDF (reference sequence). The CDR3 spans 15 residues. Described treatment: approximately 18 received Ad26.COV2.S at low or high dose, single or two shots; several received placebo; per-sample allocation not given. Sampling took place 63 days after the first vaccine or placebo injection. Comment on this clone: Its target is not known.

This sequence joins TRBV15 and TRBJ2-7, with 8 bases matching TRBD1. Specimen: peripheral blood, collected in a trial of Ad26.COV2.S vaccine versus placebo. This clonotype was obtained from a person between 18 and 65 years old who received the Ad26.COV2.S COVID-19 vaccine or a placebo. CDR3 protein: CATSRVAGGLYEQYF. In nucleotides, the CDR3 is TGTGCCACCAGCAGAGTCGCAGGGGGCTTGTACGAGCAGTACTTC.